By frequency in the sample, the clone carrying this TCR beta chain is medium-sized. This entry belongs to a study of blood T cell repertoires in COVID-19. CDR1 MNHEY and CDR2 SVGAGI come from the germline V gene. V lost 6 bases and J lost 6, with 12 bases in between. CDR3 size: 13 residues. Per the authors' pipeline: Estimates of nucleated cell counts were drawn from the amplification of reference gene primers. Sequencing was performed with immunoSEQ multiplex PCR; in TCRdb, only in-frame clones are kept and a portion is missing. V, J and clone size are taken as reported in that table, and D and trimming were inferred from the DNA itself. The table lists 170,000 or so clones, 75% to 90% of them singletons, with around 6.3% in the top ten.

Input material: peripheral blood. The receptor's source is a middle-aged woman with COVID-19, enrolled during active disease. This chain joins TRBV6-5 and TRBJ1-5; a possible D gene is TRBD1 (5 bases). CDR3 DNA sequence: TGTGCCAGCAGCCTAAGACAGCTTCAGCCCCAGCATTTT. Residues: CASSLRQLQPQHF.